Reported below is one TCR beta chain. Its antigen is as yet unknown. The data were taken from a study of T cell responses to AZD1222 COVID-19 vaccine. Findings of the study overall: Repertoire sampling happened only post peak T cell response.

Trimming cost V 3 bases and J 6 bases, with 11 bases left between them. The CDR3 runs 13 residues. Germline-derived CDR1 and CDR2 are SGHTA and FQGNSA. TCRdb's copy holds only in-frame clones and misses some; the assay was immunoSEQ multiplex PCR. The table has approximately 150,000 clones, about 90% seen once. This clonotype was obtained from an adult who received the MenACWY meningococcal vaccine as a control. This chain uses TRBV7-2 with TRBJ1-2; possible D gene TRBD1, 5 bases. The sample here was peripheral blood, taken 28 days after the second dose of the MenACWY control vaccine. The CDR3 coding sequence is TGTGCCAGCAGCTTTCAGGGAGCACATGGCTACACCTTC. Translated, it gives CASSFQGAHGYTF.